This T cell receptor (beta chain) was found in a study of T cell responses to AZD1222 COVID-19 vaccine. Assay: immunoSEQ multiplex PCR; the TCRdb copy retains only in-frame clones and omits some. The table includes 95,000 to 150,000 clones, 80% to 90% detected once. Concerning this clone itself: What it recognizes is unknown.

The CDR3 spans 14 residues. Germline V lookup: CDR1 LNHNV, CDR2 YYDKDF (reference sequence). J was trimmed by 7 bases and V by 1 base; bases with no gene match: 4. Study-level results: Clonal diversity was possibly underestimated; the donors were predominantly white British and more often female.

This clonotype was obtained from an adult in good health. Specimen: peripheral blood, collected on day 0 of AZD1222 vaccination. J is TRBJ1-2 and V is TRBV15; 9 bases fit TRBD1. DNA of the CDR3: TGTGCCACCAGCAGAGGGGGGACAGGGTTTGGCTACACCTTC. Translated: CATSRGGTGFGYTF.